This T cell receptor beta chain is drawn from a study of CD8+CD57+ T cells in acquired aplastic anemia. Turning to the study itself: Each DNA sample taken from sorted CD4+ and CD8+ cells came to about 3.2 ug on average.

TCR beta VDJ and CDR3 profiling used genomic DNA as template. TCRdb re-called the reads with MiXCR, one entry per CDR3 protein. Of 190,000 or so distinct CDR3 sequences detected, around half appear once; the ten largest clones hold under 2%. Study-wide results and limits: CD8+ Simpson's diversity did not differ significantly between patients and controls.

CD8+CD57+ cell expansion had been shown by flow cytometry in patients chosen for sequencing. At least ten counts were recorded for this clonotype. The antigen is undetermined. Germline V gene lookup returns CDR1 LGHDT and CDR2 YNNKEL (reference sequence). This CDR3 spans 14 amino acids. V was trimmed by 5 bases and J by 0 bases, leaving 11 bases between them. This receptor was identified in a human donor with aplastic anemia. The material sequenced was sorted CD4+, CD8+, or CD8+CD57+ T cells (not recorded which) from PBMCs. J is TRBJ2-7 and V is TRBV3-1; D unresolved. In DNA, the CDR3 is TGTGCCAGCAGCGCCTACGAATCCTCCTACGAGCAGTACTTC. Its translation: CASSAYESSYEQYF.